This entry concerns a single TCR beta chain. Trimming removed 4 bases from V and 3 bases from J, with 10 bases in between. The CDR3 has 13 residues. Germline V gene lookup returns CDR1 SGHDT and CDR2 YYEEEE. Sequenced by immunoSEQ multiplex PCR; TCRdb stores in-frame clones only, minus some. The data contain about 110,000 clones, approximately 80% of them singletons. The entry originates in a study of blood T cell repertoires in COVID-19. This TCR was recovered from a woman aged 70 to 79 with acute or convalescent COVID-19. The rearrangement joins TRBV5-6 to TRBJ1-2; TRBD1 might be the D (5 bases). Sequenced material: peripheral blood. Here the CDR3 DNA reads TGTGCCAGCAGCGGCACGGGGGACTATGGCTACACCTTC. As protein: CASSGTGDYGYTF.